These 25 T cell receptor beta chains were sequenced from one sample in a study of identical twins. TCRdb reanalysed the 5' RACE reads using MiXCR and keeps one entry per CDR3 protein. The sample comprises roughly 690,000 distinct CDR3 sequences, over 20% of which are singletons, and about 4.5% rests with the top ten. This same sample was also taken into another study, of T cells expressing NK-cell markers.

Material for sequencing was PBMCs. The origin of the receptors is a woman aged 18-29 years in good health.

The J gene is TRBJ2-1, the V gene TRBV12-3 or TRBV12-4; 8 nucleotides align to TRBD2. The CDR3 is made up of 14 amino acids. V shed 7 bases and J 4 bases; nucleotides not matched to a gene: 6. In DNA form, the CDR3 reads TGTGCCAGCAAAAAGCGGGAGTCATACAATGAGCAGTTCTTC. It codes for CASKKRESYNEQFF.

This clonotype turned up a few times. V usage is TRBV7-3 and J usage is TRBJ2-3, with TRBD1 as a possible D gene (6 bases). Germline V gene data show CDR1 as SGHTA and CDR2 as FQGTGA. The CDR3 contains 14 residues. With 3 bases removed from V and 4 bases from J, the gap between germline ends came to 11 bases. Here the CDR3 DNA reads TGTGCCAGCAGCTTCAATGGGGGCGCAGATACGCAGTATTTT. It yields the protein CASSFNGGADTQYF.

This sequence joins TRBV20-1 and TRBJ1-6, with a tentative D call TRBD1 (5 bases). This CDR3 contains 13 residues. Between the trimmed V and J ends, which lost 0 bases and 7 bases, there was a span of 7 bases. Per the germline V gene, CDR1 is DFQATT and CDR2 is SNEGSKA (reference sequence). The CDR3 DNA reads as TGCAGTGCTAGAGATGGGGGAAATTCACCCCTCCACTTT. Amino acids: CSARDGGNSPLHF.

The J gene is TRBJ2-1, the V gene TRBV29-1, with D possibly matching TRBD2 (5 bases). Germline CDR1 SQVTM, CDR2 ANQGSEA. This CDR3 comprises 11 residues. V was pared by 0 bases and J by 15 bases, with 12 bases between. DNA of the CDR3: TGCAGCGTTGAAGAACCGGGATCCCTGTTCTTC. Amino acids: CSVEEPGSLFF.

This clonotype was counted between two and nine times. This sequence joins TRBV10-1 and TRBJ2-3; a possible D gene is TRBD2 (6 bases). V lost 0 bases, J lost 6 bases, and 10 bases lay in between. CDR1 WNHNN and CDR2 SYGVQD come from the germline V gene (reference sequence). The CDR3 loop spans 14 amino acids. The CDR3 loop is CASSESFTSDTQYF. The CDR3 DNA is TGCGCCAGCAGTGAGTCGTTCACTAGCGATACGCAGTATTTT.

This clonotype was seen more than once but under ten times. This sequence joins TRBV29-1 and TRBJ2-1; D uncertain. Germline-derived CDR1 and CDR2 are SQVTM and ANQGSEA. This CDR3 spans 14 amino acids. V was trimmed by 5 bases and J by 0 bases, leaving 11 bases between them. CDR3 protein: CSVSGWGSYNEQFF. CDR3 nucleotide sequence: TGCAGCGTTTCAGGTTGGGGCTCCTACAATGAGCAGTTCTTC.

The CDR3 bases are TGTGCCAGCAGCCCCAATAGTCTTACAGGGAACTATGGCTACACCTTC. Amino acid sequence: CASSPNSLTGNYGYTF. The rearrangement joins TRBV6-1 to TRBJ1-2; D is possibly TRBD1 (6 bases). V was shortened by 6 bases and J by 2 bases, with 19 bases between the two germline ends. Germline V gives CDR1 MNHNS, CDR2 SASEGT. The CDR3 consists of 16 residues.

V gene TRBV6-5 combines with J gene TRBJ1-5; D uncertain. Trimming took 3 bases from V and 6 from J, leaving 9 bases between them. The CDR3 has 13 amino acids. Germline V CDR1 and CDR2: MNHEY, SVGAGI. The CDR3 sequence is CASSYSGSQPQHF. As DNA, the CDR3 is TGTGCCAGCAGTTATTCCGGGAGTCAGCCCCAGCATTTT.

This clonotype was seen many times. The rearrangement links TRBV20-1 to TRBJ2-2; 8 bases match TRBD1. J gave up 4 bases and V 2 bases, and 12 bases lay outside the gene matches. This CDR3 is 17 amino acids long. The germline CDR1 and CDR2 sequences are DFQATT and SNEGSKA (reference sequence). The CDR3 protein is CSARPGGPTGGTGELFF. DNA of the CDR3: TGCAGTGCTAGACCAGGGGGCCCCACCGGAGGCACCGGGGAGCTGTTTTTT.

The J gene is TRBJ2-1, the V gene TRBV4-1; 13 nucleotides agree with TRBD2. Unmatched junction bases numbered 9, after V lost 0 bases and J lost 7 bases. The V gene's germline CDR1 is MGHRA and CDR2 YSYEKL. CDR3 length: 18 amino acids. The CDR3 DNA is TGCGCCAGCAGCCAAGATCCAGGACTAGCGGGAGTAAAGAATGAGCAGTTCTTC. This sequence encodes CASSQDPGLAGVKNEQFF.

This chain uses TRBV7-3 with TRBJ2-1; the match to TRBD2 covers 10 bases. Germline V gene sequence: CDR1 SGHTA, CDR2 FQGTGA. The CDR3 is made up of 15 amino acids. The J segment lost 5 bases and the V segment lost 6 bases, leaving 7 bases of the junction unmatched. CDR3 DNA: TGTGCCAGCAGGGCTAAGCGGGGGGGCGACAATGAGCAGTTCTTC. As protein: CASRAKRGGDNEQFF.

This clonotype was counted between two and nine times. V is TRBV10-3 and J is TRBJ2-1; no firm D call. The V end was cut by 7 bases, the J end by 4 bases, with 8 bases between. CDR3 size: 12 residues. Germline CDR1 reads ENHRY; CDR2 reads SYGVKD. CDR3 loop: CAIISVYNEQFF. The DNA for the CDR3 is TGTGCCATCATATCCGTTTACAATGAGCAGTTCTTC.

This clonotype was counted a few times. The V call is TRBV20-1, the J call TRBJ2-1; possible D gene TRBD1, 6 bases. The germline V and J ends were trimmed by 5 bases and 12 bases, with 17 bases remaining between them. Germline V CDR1 and CDR2: DFQATT, SNEGSKA (reference sequence). The CDR3 has 12 residues. CDR3 bases: TGCAGTGCTTTTTACAGGGCAATGGGGCAGTTCTTC. Its translation: CSAFYRAMGQFF.

In its sample, this clonotype was seen once. The chain is built from TRBV10-3 and TRBJ2-7; no definite D call. Deletions cut 0 bases from V and 0 bases from J, with 9 bases between. There are 15 residues in the CDR3. The germline gives CDR1 ENHRY, CDR2 SYGVKD. This CDR3 is CAISESWASSYEQYF. CDR3 sequence (DNA): TGTGCCATCAGTGAGTCCTGGGCATCCTCCTACGAGCAGTACTTC.

The CDR3 DNA sequence: TGCAGTGCTAGAGAGACAGGGGTGGAGACCCAGTACTTC. Protein: CSARETGVETQYF. The V gene is TRBV20-1, the J gene TRBJ2-5; TRBD1 aligns across 8 bases. J gave up 5 bases and V 0 bases, and 2 bases lay outside the gene matches. The CDR3 length is 13 residues. The V gene's germline CDR1 is DFQATT and CDR2 SNEGSKA (reference sequence).

This clonotype has just a few counts. This chain uses TRBV10-3 with TRBJ2-7; 7 bases fit TRBD1. Per germline, CDR1 ENHRY and CDR2 SYGVKD. J gave up 0 bases and V 7 bases, and 12 bases lay outside the gene matches. This CDR3 contains 16 residues. DNA for the CDR3: TGTGCCATCACCCCCCGACAGGGTGGAAGCTCCTACGAGCAGTACTTC. Translating gives CAITPRQGGSSYEQYF.

This chain uses TRBV27 with TRBJ2-7; D is unresolved. Deletions cut 3 bases from V and 6 bases from J, with 12 bases between. The CDR3 totals 13 residues. Germline CDR1 reads MNHEY; CDR2 reads SMNVEV (reference sequence). CDR3 DNA sequence: TGTGCCAGCAGTTTGTCGTCCTATGGCGAGCAGTACTTC. Its translation is CASSLSSYGEQYF.

The chain uses TRBV20-1 and TRBJ1-2; tentative D call: TRBD1 (5 bases). The CDR3 totals 13 residues. Germline CDR1 DFQATT, CDR2 SNEGSKA (reference sequence). V gave up 5 bases and J gave up 2 bases, with 12 bases separating them. CDR3: CSARTPANYGYTF. CDR3 nucleotides: TGCAGTGCTCGGACACCTGCAAACTATGGCTACACCTTC.

In its sample, this clonotype was seen a few times. The chain couples TRBV7-2 to TRBJ2-1, with 9 bases matching TRBD2. The V gene end was trimmed by 5 bases and the J gene end by 0 bases; junction bases not matched to a gene: 11. CDR3 size: 18 residues. Germline assignment: CDR1 SGHTA and CDR2 FQGNSA. This CDR3 is CASSTAGGRGASYNEQFF. In DNA form, the CDR3 reads TGTGCCAGCAGCACAGCGGGAGGTCGGGGGGCCTCCTACAATGAGCAGTTCTTC.

V gene TRBV20-1 combines with J gene TRBJ1-2, with 9 bases matching TRBD1. CDR3 length: 16 residues. V shed 6 bases, J shed 4 bases, and the junction held 15 bases outside the gene matches. Germline V gene data show CDR1 as DFQATT and CDR2 as SNEGSKA (reference sequence). The CDR3 DNA reads TGCAGTGCCTCACAGGGGGCTGGAGGGCTAGGCTATGGCTACACCTTC. It translates to CSASQGAGGLGYGYTF.

This clonotype has ten or more counts. This rearrangement joins TRBV20-1 to TRBJ2-5; 7 bases line up with TRBD1. V shed 5 bases, J shed 4 bases, and the junction held 13 bases outside the gene matches. The germline V gene encodes CDR1 DFQATT and CDR2 SNEGSKA (reference sequence). This CDR3 has 15 amino acids. The CDR3 loop is CSAHTYDRVRETQYF. As DNA, the CDR3 is TGCAGTGCTCATACCTACGACAGGGTTCGAGAGACCCAGTACTTC.

The table lists this clonotype with many counts. The chain employs TRBV12-3 or TRBV12-4 and TRBJ1-1, with D uncertain. The germline V and J ends were trimmed by 5 bases and 7 bases, with 5 bases remaining between them. This CDR3 comprises 10 residues. DNA of the CDR3: TGTGCCAGCAGTCCTATTGAAGCTTTCTTT. Encoded protein: CASSPIEAFF.

The rearrangement links TRBV6-1 to TRBJ2-1; 8 bases are shared with TRBD2. The CDR3 has 14 residues. Unmatched junction bases numbered 11, after V lost 8 bases and J lost 8 bases. Germline CDR1 reads MNHNS; CDR2 reads SASEGT. CDR3 coding DNA: TGTGCCAGCCGGTCGACGGGGGGGGGTTATGAGCAGTTCTTC. This encodes CASRSTGGGYEQFF.

This clonotype was counted a few times. This chain's CDR3 is CASGLAGGGELFF. The CDR3 DNA reads TGTGCCAGCGGACTAGCGGGAGGCGGGGAGCTGTTTTTT. This chain connects TRBV25-1 to TRBJ2-2; 14 nucleotides line up with TRBD2. The CDR3 covers 13 residues. The germline gives CDR1 MGHDK, CDR2 SYGVNS. J was trimmed by 7 bases and V by 8 bases; bases with no gene match: 0.

Ten or more counts support this clonotype. The V call is TRBV12-3 or TRBV12-4, the J call TRBJ1-1, with D unresolved. V dropped 6 bases and J dropped 2 bases, with 10 bases sitting between them. This CDR3 spans 13 amino acids. The CDR3 DNA reads as TGTGCCAGCAGCCCCCCGGGAAACACTGAAGCTTTCTTT. Its protein product is CASSPPGNTEAFF.